The 4 T cell receptor beta chains reported below all come from one sample, sequenced in a study of T-cell reconstitution after alpha-beta-depleted transplantation in children. Construction of the TCRbeta library involved unique molecular identifiers. TCRdb passed the PCR reads through MiXCR, listing each CDR3 protein once. The table shows some 78,000 distinct CDR3 sequences, with roughly 15% occurring only once. The material sequenced was PBMCs, mostly from graft donor cells, taken 180 days after TCRalphabeta/CD19-depleted stem cell transplant. The source is a male patient aged 2 to 10 who had a stem cell transplant for acute lymphoblastic leukemia, so the T cells may come from the graft donor.

This chain uses TRBV28 with TRBJ2-4; maybe TRBD2 (6 bases). The CDR3 loop spans 16 amino acids. The ends were cut back, 4 bases at V and 4 bases at J, with 17 bases in the middle. CDR1 and CDR2 from the germline V gene are MDHEN and SYDVKM. The DNA of the CDR3 is TGTGCCAGCAGTTCTGGTTCCATGGGGGGTAAAAACATTCAGTACTTC. It is translated as CASSSGSMGGKNIQYF.

The rearrangement links TRBV25-1 to TRBJ1-4, with D possibly TRBD1 on 6 matching bases. Trimming shortened V by 1 base and J by 8 bases, and 20 bases separated the two germline ends. CDR3 length equals 17 residues. The germline V gene encodes CDR1 MGHDK and CDR2 SYGVNS. As DNA, the CDR3 is TGTGCCAGCAGTGAATTAGGTGGCAGGGGTCCGGAGGAAAAACTGTTTTTT. Translation: CASSELGGRGPEEKLFF.

This clonotype was observed a few times. The chain employs TRBV29-1 and TRBJ2-1, with TRBD2 identical over 9 bases. This CDR3 spans 18 amino acids. Germline CDR1 and CDR2: SQVTM and ANQGSEA. The CDR3 sequence is CTSWRLAGPVSSYNEQFF. In nucleotides, the CDR3 is TGCACGTCCTGGAGGCTAGCGGGGCCCGTGAGCTCCTACAATGAGCAGTTCTTC.

With respect to this clonotype: The junction and the germline gene differ at one end; a read error may be behind it. J is TRBJ2-7 and V is TRBV5-5, with D perhaps assigned TRBD1 or TRBD2 (5 bases each). This CDR3 has 15 residues. Germline values: CDR1 SGHKS, CDR2 YYEKEE (reference sequence). CDR3 residues: CTSSLGQPGTYEQYF. For the CDR3, the DNA is TGTACCAGCAGCTTGGGGCAGCCGGGGACCTACGAGCAGTACTTC.